This is a list of T cell receptor beta chains from one sample in a study of Graves' ophthalmopathy and Graves' hyperthyroidism. TCRdb analysed the multiplex PCR reads with MiXCR anew, one entry per CDR3 protein. The sample lists hundreds of thousands of distinct CDR3 sequences, about two fifths occurring once. The sequencing sample was made of peripheral blood. The receptor set was obtained from an adult man with Graves' ophthalmopathy. Both conserved end residues are part of each CDR3. Fields, in order: J gene, clone size, V gene, D gene, CDR3 DNA, CDR3 protein. The D gene is left open where the match is weak. The size field is filled for only some rows; it gives once, few, many or a size class.

j_gene: TRBJ2-2
abundance: .
v_gene: TRBV29-1
d_gene: .
CDR3nt: TGCAGCGGTAACACCGGGGAGCTGTTTTTT
CDR3aa: CSGNTGELFF

j_gene: TRBJ1-2
abundance: many
v_gene: TRBV7-9
d_gene: TRBD1
CDR3nt: TGTGCCAGCAGCTTGGGACAGGGCTATGGCTACACCTTC
CDR3aa: CASSLGQGYGYTF

j_gene: TRBJ1-1
abundance: many
v_gene: TRBV11-3
d_gene: .
CDR3nt: TGTGCCAGCACGGCGGGGGGATCCACTGAAGCTTTCTTT
CDR3aa: CASTAGGSTEAFF

j_gene: TRBJ2-2
abundance: .
v_gene: TRBV7-8
d_gene: TRBD2
CDR3nt: TGTGCCAGCAGCCTCGGGATTGGGCGGGAGGATGGGGAGCTGTTTTTT
CDR3aa: CASSLGIGREDGELFF

j_gene: TRBJ2-5
abundance: .
v_gene: TRBV15
d_gene: TRBD1
CDR3nt: TGTGCCACCAGCAGAGATTGGCCAGGGGGCAAGGAGACCCAGTACTTC
CDR3aa: CATSRDWPGGKETQYF

j_gene: TRBJ1-6
abundance: many
v_gene: TRBV7-2
d_gene: .
CDR3nt: TGTGCCAGCAGCTTCTCAGAGTCACCCCTCCACTTT
CDR3aa: CASSFSESPLHF

j_gene: TRBJ1-2
abundance: many
v_gene: TRBV3-1
d_gene: .
CDR3nt: TGTGCCAGCAGCCAAGATTTGCATAACTATGGCTACACCTTC
CDR3aa: CASSQDLHNYGYTF

j_gene: TRBJ2-1
abundance: .
v_gene: TRBV7-3
d_gene: .
CDR3nt: TGTGCCAGCAGCTTGTCCGTATATGAGTTCAATGAGCAGTTCTTC
CDR3aa: CASSLSVYEFNEQFF

j_gene: TRBJ2-2
abundance: .
v_gene: TRBV6-4
d_gene: .
CDR3nt: TGTGCCAGCAGTAACCGACATCTGAACACCGGGGAGCTGTTTTTT
CDR3aa: CASSNRHLNTGELFF

j_gene: TRBJ1-1
abundance: many
v_gene: TRBV20-1
d_gene: .
CDR3nt: TGCAGTGCTAGAATGACGGCCGAAGCTTTCTTT
CDR3aa: CSARMTAEAFF

j_gene: TRBJ1-2
abundance: many
v_gene: TRBV20-1
d_gene: .
CDR3nt: TGCAGTGCTAGAGATGGGGCACCCAGCTATGGCTACACCTTC
CDR3aa: CSARDGAPSYGYTF

j_gene: TRBJ2-6
abundance: few
v_gene: TRBV15
d_gene: .
CDR3nt: TGTGCCACCAGCAGAGACGGTTCGACAGGGGCCAACGTCCTGACTTTC
CDR3aa: CATSRDGSTGANVLTF

j_gene: TRBJ2-6
abundance: many
v_gene: TRBV15
d_gene: .
CDR3nt: TGTGCCACCAGCACCTTGGGGGCCAACGTCCTGACTTTC
CDR3aa: CATSTLGANVLTF

j_gene: TRBJ1-3
abundance: many
v_gene: TRBV10-3
d_gene: .
CDR3nt: TGTGCCATCAGTCAGGGGCCGACCTCTGGAAACACCATATATTTT
CDR3aa: CAISQGPTSGNTIYF